The following is a T cell receptor beta chain sequence with its context. Its cognate antigen is unknown. CD8+ and CD4+ T cells taken from blood had their TCR beta sequenced. It was with random hexamers that roughly 0.45 to 1 ug RNA was reverse transcribed. In TCRdb, the immunoSEQ multiplex PCR reads were re-called with MiXCR into one record per CDR3 protein. Found here are under 200,000 distinct CDR3 sequences, 90% to 95% of them singletons; the top ten hold over 0.075%. The data were taken from a study of CD8 T cells in Susac syndrome. Study conclusions and caveats: There was no clonal expansion in the CD4+ T cell repertoires of Susac syndrome. It was acknowledged in the study that the number of individuals who were included in its TCR sequencing and HLA analysis was relatively small.

V shed 1 base and J shed 3 bases, with 19 bases lying between them. Germline V CDR1 and CDR2: SGHNT, YYREEE (reference sequence). The length of the CDR3 is 18 residues. Specimen: CD4+ T cells from PBMCs. The chain is built from TRBV5-4 and TRBJ1-4, with D unresolved. This receptor was taken from a human donor with Susac syndrome. CDR3 region: CASSLNYARTDPNEKLFF. In DNA, the CDR3 is TGTGCCAGCAGCTTGAATTACGCCCGGACGGACCCTAATGAAAAACTGTTTTTT.